This note documents a single T cell receptor (beta chain) sequence. Its antigen is unidentified. This sample is drawn from a study of blood T cells in healthy people across ages. Across the whole study: Template switching recovered approximately one barcoded beta molecule for every two T cells. Regarding the study as a whole: Strongly correlated with naive T cell percentage was TCR beta diversity. Age brought a roughly linear fall in TCR beta diversity measured per million T cells.

The J segment lost 5 bases and the V segment lost 2 bases, leaving 8 bases of the junction unmatched. The germline gives CDR1 SQVTM, CDR2 ANQGSEA. This CDR3 spans 14 amino acids. A sample-barcoded 5' primer and a J-beta primer mix were used in a second PCR of roughly 6 to 11 cycles. TCRdb re-called the 5' RACE reads with MiXCR, one entry per CDR3 protein. This table holds some 1.6 million distinct CDR3 sequences, approximately 32% found once. This TCR was sampled from a woman between 25 and 40 years old in good health. Sequencing was performed on blood. V usage is TRBV29-1 and J usage is TRBJ1-1, with TRBD1 identical over 7 bases. The CDR3 bases are TGCAGCGTTGAACTGAGGGGGCTATGGACTGAAGCTTTCTTT. Its protein product is CSVELRGLWTEAFF.